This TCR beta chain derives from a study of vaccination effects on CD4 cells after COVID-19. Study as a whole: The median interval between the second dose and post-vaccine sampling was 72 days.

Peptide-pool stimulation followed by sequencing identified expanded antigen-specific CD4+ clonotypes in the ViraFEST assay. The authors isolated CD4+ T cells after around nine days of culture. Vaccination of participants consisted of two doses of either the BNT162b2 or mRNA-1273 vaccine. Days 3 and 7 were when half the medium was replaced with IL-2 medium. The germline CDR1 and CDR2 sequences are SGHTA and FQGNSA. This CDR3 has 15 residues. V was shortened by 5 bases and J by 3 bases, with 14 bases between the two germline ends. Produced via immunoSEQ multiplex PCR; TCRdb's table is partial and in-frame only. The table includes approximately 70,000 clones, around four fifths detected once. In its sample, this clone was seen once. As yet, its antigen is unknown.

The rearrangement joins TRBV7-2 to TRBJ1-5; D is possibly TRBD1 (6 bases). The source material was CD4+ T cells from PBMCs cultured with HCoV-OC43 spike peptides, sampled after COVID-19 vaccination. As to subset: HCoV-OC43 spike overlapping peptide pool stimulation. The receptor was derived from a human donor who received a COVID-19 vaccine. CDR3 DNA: TGTGCCAGCAGCCGGACGGGGGGGGCCAATCAGCCCCAGCATTTT. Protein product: CASSRTGGANQPQHF.